This is a list of T cell receptor beta chains from one sample in a study of shared T cell receptors in the human thymus. Produced via immunoSEQ multiplex PCR; TCRdb's table is partial and in-frame only. The repertoire has approximately 760,000 clones, 70% to 90% of them found once; the top ten carry more than 0.008%. These records were also assigned to another study, of human thymus T cells.

The material sequenced was thymocytes. These receptors were taken from a girl less than two years old with a congenital heart defect. Both conserved end residues are part of each CDR3. Each record gives: V gene, CDR3 protein.

TRBV6-5 | CASSWRQDNYGYTF
TRBV15 | CATSRDWTGEQYF
TRBV7-9 | CASSLGVRGGQGYTF
TRBV29-1 | CSVEQGDTQYF
TRBV27 | CASSLRPGQPNEKLFF
TRBV5-4 | CASSSPGQGYEQYF
TRBV7-8 | CASSLGGGGYTF
TRBV6-5 | CASSYSWTGMNTEAFF
TRBV2 | CASRLPGPQGQSSIGNTEAFF
TRBV2 | CASSAKPGQGCTVQYF
TRBV7-8 | CASSLGLAGVYF
TRBV10-2 | CASKPSKFHFLRTDTQYF
TRBV15 | CATSRKTGNTEAFF
TRBV7-9 | CASSLTIAGGLENEQFF
TRBV11-1 | CASSQRQPPHYTEAFF
TRBV9 | CASSVEGILAPGETQYF
TRBV9 | CASSVAPRGVSYNEQFF
TRBV4-3 | CASSQEMAGYAEAFF
TRBV5-1 | CASSLNPEAGELFTEAFF
TRBV25-1 | CASSKKRTTGTSPETQYF
TRBV28 | CASSLCSDREVEAFF
TRBV29-1 | CSVAPAGGGIFYGYTF
TRBV19 | CASSIGTAGAADTQYF
TRBV11-2 | CASSSRQGMNTEAFF
TRBV30 | CAWSVRFPMRGNTIYF
TRBV11-2 | CASSLVAGWTEAFF
TRBV25-1 | CAKGPEAFF